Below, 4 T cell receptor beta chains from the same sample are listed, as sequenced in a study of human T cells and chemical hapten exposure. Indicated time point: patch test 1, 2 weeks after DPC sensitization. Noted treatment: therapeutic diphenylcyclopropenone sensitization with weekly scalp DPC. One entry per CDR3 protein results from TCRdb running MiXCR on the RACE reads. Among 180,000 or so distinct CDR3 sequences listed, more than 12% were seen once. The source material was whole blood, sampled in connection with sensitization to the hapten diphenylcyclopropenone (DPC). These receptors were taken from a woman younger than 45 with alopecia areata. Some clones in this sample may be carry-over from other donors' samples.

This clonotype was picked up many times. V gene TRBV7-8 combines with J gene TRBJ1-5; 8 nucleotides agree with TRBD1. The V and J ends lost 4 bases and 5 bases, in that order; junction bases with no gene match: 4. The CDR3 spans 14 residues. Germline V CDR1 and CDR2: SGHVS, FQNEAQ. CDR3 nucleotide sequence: TGTGCCAGCAGCTCCGGACAGGGCTATCAGCCCCAGCATTTT. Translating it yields CASSSGQGYQPQHF. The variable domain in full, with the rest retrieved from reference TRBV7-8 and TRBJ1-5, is GAGVSQSPRYKVAKRGQDVALRCDPISGHVSLFWYQQALGQGPEFLTYFQNEAQLDKSGLPSDRFFAERPEGSVSTLKIQRTQQEDSAVYLCASSSGQGYQPQHFGDGTRLSIL.

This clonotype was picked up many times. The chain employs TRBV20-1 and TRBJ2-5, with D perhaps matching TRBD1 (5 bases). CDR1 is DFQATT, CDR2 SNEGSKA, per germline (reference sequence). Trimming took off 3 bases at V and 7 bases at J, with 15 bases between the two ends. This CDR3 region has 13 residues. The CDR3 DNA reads TGCAGTGCTAGCGTTCAGGTTAGGGGGACCCAGTACTTC. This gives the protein CSASVQVRGTQYF.

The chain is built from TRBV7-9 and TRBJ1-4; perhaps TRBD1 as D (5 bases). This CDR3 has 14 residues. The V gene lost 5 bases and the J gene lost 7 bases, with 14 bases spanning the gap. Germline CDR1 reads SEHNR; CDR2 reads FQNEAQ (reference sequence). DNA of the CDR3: TGTGCCAGCAGCCCACTCAGGGTGGGTGAAAAACTGTTTTTT. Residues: CASSPLRVGEKLFF. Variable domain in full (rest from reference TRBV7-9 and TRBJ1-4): DTGVSQNPRHKITKRGQNVTFRCDPISEHNRLYWYRQTLGQGPEFLTYFQNEAQLEKSRLLSDRFSAERPKGSFSTLEIQRTEQGDSAMYLCASSPLRVGEKLFFGSGTQLSVL.

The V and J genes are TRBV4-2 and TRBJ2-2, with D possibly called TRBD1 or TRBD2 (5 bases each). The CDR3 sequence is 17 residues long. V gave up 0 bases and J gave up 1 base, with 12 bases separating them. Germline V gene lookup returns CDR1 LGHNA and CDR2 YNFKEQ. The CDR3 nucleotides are TGTGCCAGCAGCCAAGATCTAGGGACGGAGAACACCGGGGAGCTGTTTTTT. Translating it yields CASSQDLGTENTGELFF.